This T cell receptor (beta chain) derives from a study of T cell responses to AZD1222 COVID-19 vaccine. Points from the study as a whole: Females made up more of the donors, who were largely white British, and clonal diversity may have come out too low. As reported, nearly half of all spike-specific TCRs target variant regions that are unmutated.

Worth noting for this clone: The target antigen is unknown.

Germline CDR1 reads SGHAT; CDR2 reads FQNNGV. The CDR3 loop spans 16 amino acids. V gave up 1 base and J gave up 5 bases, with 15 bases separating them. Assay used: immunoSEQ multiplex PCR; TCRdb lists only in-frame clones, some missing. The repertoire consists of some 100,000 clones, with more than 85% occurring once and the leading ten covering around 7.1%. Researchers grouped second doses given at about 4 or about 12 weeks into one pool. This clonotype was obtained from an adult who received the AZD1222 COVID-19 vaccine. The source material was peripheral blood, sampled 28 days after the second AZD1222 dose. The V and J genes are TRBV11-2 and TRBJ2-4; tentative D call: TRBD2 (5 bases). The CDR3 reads CASSLAGLLNQNIQYF. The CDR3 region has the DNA TGTGCCAGCAGCTTAGCAGGACTTTTAAACCAAAACATTCAGTACTTC.